This TCR beta chain was obtained from a study of T-cell memory formation after mild COVID-19. This clonotype has only a few counts. Its antigen is undetermined. Germline V gene data show CDR1 as MNHNS and CDR2 as SASEGT. The V end was cut by 6 bases, the J end by 4 bases, with 12 bases between. The CDR3 spans 13 residues. Study findings and constraints: Among CD4+ contracting clones, most were CM and EM, and CD8+ ones EMRA.

Via MiXCR, TCRdb re-called the 5' RACE reads, giving one row per CDR3 protein. The sample consists of over 250,000 distinct CDR3 sequences, more than 15% of them appearing once. The TCR sequence derives from a man between 18 and 29 years old who had mild COVID-19 (a few samples of this study predate the infection). Cell type and time point are not known. The chain has TRBV6-1 and TRBJ1-2; no firm D call. The specimen sequenced was PBMCs or a T cell subset sorted from them (not recorded which). The CDR3, as DNA: TGTGCCAGCAGGCCGACGGGCCTCTATGGCTACACCTTC. Its translation: CASRPTGLYGYTF.